A single sample gave rise to the 5 T cell receptor beta chains below, sequenced in a study of cytomegalovirus exposure and HLA in healthy donors. Sequenced by immunoSEQ multiplex PCR; TCRdb stores in-frame clones only, minus some. The sample carries around 150,000 clones, 70% to 85% recorded once. The sample comprised PBMCs. Receptors originate from a man aged 25 to 45 in good health and CMV-seropositive.

This clone was counted a few times. This rearrangement joins TRBV25-1 to TRBJ1-6; a weak D match, TRBD1 (6 bases). The germline gives CDR1 MGHDK, CDR2 SYGVNS. The CDR3 covers 14 residues. Trimming took 5 bases from V and 9 from J, leaving 14 bases between them. This CDR3 is CASSSQGSVSPLHF. In DNA form, the CDR3 reads TGTGCCAGCAGTAGCCAGGGGTCTGTTTCACCCCTCCACTTT. Full variable domain (remainder filled in from reference TRBV25-1 and TRBJ1-6): EADIYQTPRYLVIGTGKKITLECSQTMGHDKMYWYQQDPGMELHLIHYSYGVNSTEKGDLSSESTVSRIRTEHFPLTLESARPSHTSQYLCASSSQGSVSPLHFGNGTRLTVT.

The CDR3 DNA reads as TGTGCCAGCAGCTCCGGTTACACCGGGGAGCTGTTTTTT. Protein sequence: CASSSGYTGELFF. The J gene is TRBJ2-2, the V gene TRBV7-3; no definite D call. Germline CDR1 is SGHTA and CDR2 is FQGTGA. V lost 4 bases, J lost 3 bases, and 6 bases lay in between. The CDR3 runs 13 residues.

The chain is built from TRBV7-8 and TRBJ1-1; 10 nucleotides agree with TRBD1. The CDR3 is made up of 15 amino acids. Unmatched junction bases numbered 6, after V lost 5 bases and J lost 3 bases. Germline CDR1 and CDR2: SGHVS and FQNEAQ. CDR3 loop: CASSAGTGDHTEAFF. The CDR3 bases are TGTGCCAGCAGCGCCGGGACAGGGGATCACACTGAAGCTTTCTTT.

V is TRBV27 and J is TRBJ1-5, with D perhaps matching TRBD1 (5 bases). The CDR3 extends over 14 amino acids. Between the trimmed V and J ends, which lost 6 bases and 2 bases, there was a span of 11 bases. From germline, CDR1 is MNHEY and CDR2 SMNVEV (reference sequence). CDR3 coding DNA: TGTGCCAGCAGCCAGGGAGGTGGCAATCAGCCCCAGCATTTT. It specifies CASSQGGGNQPQHF.

This chain links TRBV6-5 with TRBJ2-7; D not resolved. Germline loops: CDR1 MNHEY, CDR2 SVGAGI. V shed 0 bases and J shed 3 bases, with 9 bases lying between them. This CDR3 spans 14 amino acids. The CDR3 sequence: CASSYSSRNYEQYF. The CDR3, as DNA: TGTGCCAGCAGTTACTCGAGCAGGAACTACGAGCAGTACTTC.